Here is one TCR beta chain with its context. Its antigen is currently unknown. This record belongs to a study of post-analysis software for immune sequencing data. In the study overall: Progressive-relapsing, secondary progressive and relapsing-remitting multiple sclerosis were among the disease courses included.

Whole-study findings and limits: About 5 TRBV segments appeared more often in patients than in controls, and TRBV5-6, TRBV5-1 and TRBV20-1 were among these. Strong co-clustering by F measure was seen for same-batch samples. Controls' normalized Chao1 diversity significantly exceeded that of multiple sclerosis patients.

cDNA libraries for TCR beta contained unique molecular identifiers. T cells numbering roughly 1 to 10 million yielded approximately 500,000 cDNA molecules. MiXCR, applied by TCRdb to the PCR reads, yields one record per CDR3 protein. The profile shows 550,000 to 700,000 distinct CDR3 sequences, roughly 40% of them singletons. The germline V gene has CDR1 SEHNR and CDR2 FQNEAQ (reference sequence). The CDR3 runs to 14 residues. Between the trimmed V and J ends, which lost 5 bases and 3 bases, there was a span of 11 bases. Sequenced input: blood. The origin of this receptor is a girl aged 10 to 17 with multiple sclerosis. The rearrangement joins TRBV7-9 to TRBJ2-1, with D perhaps assigned TRBD1 or TRBD2 (5 bases each). CDR3 region: CASSRDVGYNEQFF. CDR3 nucleotides: TGTGCCAGCAGCCGGGACGTTGGCTACAATGAGCAGTTCTTC.